This TCR beta chain was sequenced in a study of blood T cell repertoires in COVID-19 (TCRdb year 2020). With respect to the entire study: Samples covering the acute and convalescent phases of COVID-19 were provided by collaborators in the United States, Italy and Spain. Sample metadata almost always included a de-identified subject ID, COVID-19 status, age in years and sex. The dataset comprised deeply sampled blood TCRbeta repertoires from subjects exposed to, actively infected with, or recovered from COVID-19. The prospective study material was composed of cDNA or gDNA derived from T cells, B-cell-depleted T cells, or PBMCs. Where available, HLA class I and class II types were obtained from metadata supplied by the sample provider rather than from assay-based typing. A freely available public database, intended as a resource for researchers studying the immune response to SARS-CoV-2, is where the repertoires were released. The samples were drawn from two sources: the first 160 participants of the ongoing ImmuneRACE study, and 950 to 1,500 subjects contributed by 6 global collaborators.

The CDR3 runs 15 residues from the cysteine to the phenylalanine. The retained sequence is limited to the CDR3, 45 bases, with the frame set at the first base. CDR1 and CDR2 were assigned from the germline V gene as MDHEN and SYDVKM. V gives up 2 bases and J gives up 10 bases, and the segment between their germline ends measures 15 bases. To note about this clone: Its specific antigen is unknown. Per-nucleotide qualities are absent, and no much larger clonotype sits a single base away.

TCRbeta CDR3 regions were amplified from genomic DNA by means of the immunoSEQ Assay, a bias-controlled multiplex PCR. The original methods were these. The number of nucleated cells in each sample was estimated by amplification of reference gene primers within the assay. Sequence reads were collapsed and filtered to measure the absolute abundance of every unique TCRbeta CDR3 rearrangement. For each sample, productive Simpson clonality was calculated as the square root of Simpson's diversity index over productive rearrangements. TCRdb obtained this table from immuneACCESS and retained in-frame rearrangements with V and J assigned. These tables miss some clones; where compared with another copy, unresolved V genes account for less than half of the shortfall, and the remainder is unexplained. The DNA gave D and trimming, while V, J and clone size come from that table. This sample lists about 240,000 clones; around 86% were detected once. The ten top clones hold more than 8.5% of the sample.

Paper-wide results and their limitations: How much clinical and demographic metadata was included differed by source and by participant, and the metadata was provided uncurated.

One collaborating source in Seattle enrolled patients during active infection and followed them longitudinally through the course of disease. Collaborating institutions collected whole blood in K2EDTA tubes following their own protocols. Collaborator samples were shipped for TCRbeta analysis as frozen whole blood, isolated PBMCs, or DNA extracted from either sample type. Sequenced material: peripheral blood. The chain links TRBV28 with TRBJ1-6, with TRBD1 perhaps the D gene, on 6 matching bases. This TCR was sampled from a woman aged 50 to 65 with COVID-19, enrolled during active disease. The CDR3 sequence is CASSLGVQGQSPLHF. At the DNA level, the sequence is TGTGCCAGCAGTTTAGGGGTTCAGGGGCAGTCACCCCTCCACTTT.